The table lists the clone carrying this T cell receptor beta chain with a few counts. The target antigen is unknown. Noted time point: newly diagnosed GD, antithyroid drugs for less than 3 months. The TCR library was made from RNA that had been extracted from PBMCs in TRIzol. Germline CDR1 reads SGHRS; CDR2 reads YFSETQ. With 2 bases removed from V and 6 bases from J, the gap between germline ends came to 13 bases. This CDR3 has 14 residues. Arm-PCR of CDR3 regions and iRepertoire HTBI primers were used to build TCR beta libraries. TCRdb re-called the multiplex PCR reads through MiXCR, storing one row per CDR3 protein. This table holds 300,000 to 400,000 distinct CDR3 sequences, roughly 18% found once. The sample originates from a study of regulatory T cells in long-lasting Graves disease. On the study more broadly: Graves' patients who were just diagnosed had used antithyroid drugs for under 3 months.

Points from the study as a whole: Thyroid tissue went unexamined; only peripheral blood was analyzed.

This chain links TRBV5-1 with TRBJ2-3; D might be TRBD2 (6 bases). The sample here was peripheral blood mononuclear cells (PBMCs), taken at new diagnosis, from a patient treated with antithyroid drugs. The receptor comes from a female donor with Graves disease. The CDR3 loop reads CASSFGTGADTQYF. The CDR3 nucleotides read TGCGCCAGCAGCTTTGGGACTGGCGCGGATACGCAGTATTTT.